Listed here are 32 T cell receptor beta chains from one sample, sequenced in a study of shared clonotypes between healthy human individuals. Clones were read by immunoSEQ multiplex PCR, and TCRdb kept only the in-frame ones, dropping some. The table has 2,500,000 or so clones, more than 80% seen once. The material sequenced was naive CD4+ T cells sorted from blood. Subset described: CD45RA+ positively selected. These receptors were obtained from a man between 18 and 35 years old in good health.

This clone was recorded a few times. The same CDR3 arises from other DNA sequences in this sample as well. The V gene is TRBV5-1, the J gene TRBJ2-7, with a possible D match to TRBD1 (6 bases). The germline V gene encodes CDR1 SGHRS and CDR2 YFSETQ. With 4 bases removed from V and 3 bases from J, the gap between germline ends came to 8 bases. This CDR3 has 12 residues. CDR3 region: CASSMDSYEQYF. For the CDR3, the DNA is TGCGCCAGCAGCATGGACAGCTACGAGCAGTACTTC. Filled out from reference TRBV5-1 and TRBJ2-7, the complete variable domain reads KAGVTQTPRYLIKTRGQQVTLSCSPISGHRSVSWYQQTPGQGLQFLFEYFSETQRNKGNFPGRFSGRQFSNSRSEMNVSTLELGDSALYLCASSMDSYEQYFGPGTRLTVT.

This chain connects TRBV28 to TRBJ1-3; D is unclear. This CDR3 region has 16 residues. Germline CDR1 reads MDHEN; CDR2 reads SYDVKM. The V end lost 6 bases, the J end lost 1 base, and 16 bases lay between the germline ends. CDR3 sequence: CASRPGRLGSGNTIYF. CDR3 DNA: TGTGCCAGCAGACCCGGGAGGTTGGGTTCTGGAAACACCATATATTTT.

V and J are TRBV9 and TRBJ1-3, with unresolved D. Germline V gene lookup returns CDR1 SGDLS and CDR2 YYNGEE. Trimming shortened V by 4 bases and J by 0 bases, and 11 bases separated the two germline ends. CDR3 length: 15 residues. The CDR3 protein is CASSTHPSSGNTIYF. The CDR3 bases are TGTGCCAGCAGCACCCACCCGTCCTCTGGAAACACCATATATTTT.

This clone has a handful of counts. The same CDR3 can be traced to other DNA sequences in this sample. The chain combines TRBV9 with TRBJ2-1; 8 nucleotides line up with TRBD2. V lost 3 bases to trimming and J lost 0 bases; unmatched junction nucleotides: 2. Germline values: CDR1 SGDLS, CDR2 YYNGEE. CDR3 length: 15 residues. The CDR3, as DNA: TGTGCCAGCAGCGGTAGCGGGAACTCCTACAATGAGCAGTTCTTC. This codes for CASSGSGNSYNEQFF.

The chain is built from TRBV28 and TRBJ1-4; D is perhaps TRBD1 (5 bases). Per germline, CDR1 MDHEN and CDR2 SYDVKM. This CDR3 is 16 amino acids long. Trimming cost V 2 bases and J 7 bases, with 17 bases left between them. This chain's CDR3 is CASSLRLLGTLEKLFF. In nucleotides, the CDR3 is TGTGCCAGCAGTTTACGCCTCTTGGGGACCCTTGAAAAACTGTTTTTT. Full variable domain (missing parts from reference TRBV28 and TRBJ1-4): DVKVTQSSRYLVKRTGEKVFLECVQDMDHENMFWYRQDPGLGLRLIYFSYDVKMKEKGDIPEGYSVSREKKERFSLILESASTNQTSMYLCASSLRLLGTLEKLFFGSGTQLSVL.

The CDR3 spells CASSRPSTSYNEQFF. For the CDR3, the DNA is TGTGCCAGCAGCCGCCCAAGTACTTCCTACAATGAGCAGTTCTTC. The chain carries TRBV6-6 and TRBJ2-1; D not resolved. The CDR3 covers 15 residues. The ends were cut back, 6 bases at V and 1 base at J, with 13 bases in the middle. Per the germline V gene, CDR1 is MNHNY and CDR2 is SVGAGI (reference sequence).

The chain has TRBV6-1 and TRBJ1-5; 7 bases match TRBD1. CDR3 size: 17 residues. Per the germline V gene, CDR1 is MNHNS and CDR2 is SASEGT. Trimming at V came to 4 bases and at J to 0 bases, leaving 9 bases not matched to a gene. CDR3 DNA: TGTGCCAGCAGTGCTTTGGAGGGGGCTTATAGCAATCAGCCCCAGCATTTT. Translating it yields CASSALEGAYSNQPQHF.

The chain links TRBV2 to TRBJ2-1, with 9 bases aligning to TRBD2. The CDR3 has 13 amino acids. Germline V lookup: CDR1 SNHLY, CDR2 FYNNEI. V was clipped by 5 bases and J by 6 bases; unmatched bases: 2. CDR3 sequence: CASSWTSANEQFF. The CDR3 DNA follows: TGTGCCAGCAGTTGGACTAGCGCCAATGAGCAGTTCTTC. Filled out from reference TRBV2 and TRBJ2-1, the complete variable domain reads EPEVTQTPSHQVTQMGQEVILRCVPISNHLYFYWYRQILGQKVEFLVSFYNNEISEKSEIFDDQFSVERPDGSNFTLKIRSTKLEDSAMYFCASSWTSANEQFFGPGTRLTVL.

The J gene is TRBJ2-7, the V gene TRBV5-1; the match to TRBD1 covers 10 bases. The ends lost 0 bases at V and 3 bases at J; junction bases unmatched: 3. Germline V gives CDR1 SGHRS, CDR2 YFSETQ. CDR3 length: 15 amino acids. The CDR3, as DNA: TGCGCCAGCAGCTTGGACGGGACAGGGGTCTACGAGCAGTACTTC. Amino acid sequence: CASSLDGTGVYEQYF.

The rearrangement joins TRBV7-6 to TRBJ2-7; D may correspond to TRBD1 or TRBD2 (6 bases each). V was cut by 1 base and J by 5 bases, with 15 bases left in between. CDR1 is SGHVS, CDR2 FNYEAQ, per germline. The CDR3 covers 15 residues. The DNA of the CDR3 is TGTGCCAGCAGCTTAGGTAGGGGGGCCTGGGACGAGCAGTACTTC. Amino acids: CASSLGRGAWDEQYF.

This rearrangement joins TRBV7-9 to TRBJ2-7, with D perhaps assigned TRBD1 or TRBD2 (5 bases each). Trimming removed 1 base at V and 7 bases at J, with 17 bases between. This CDR3 spans 15 amino acids. Germline V gene sequence: CDR1 SEHNR, CDR2 FQNEAQ (reference sequence). CDR3: CASSLGGTSEREQYF. The CDR3 DNA reads TGTGCCAGCAGCTTAGGAGGGACCTCTGAGAGGGAGCAGTACTTC.

The V gene is TRBV5-1, the J gene TRBJ2-3; D may be TRBD2 (6 bases). The CDR3 runs 16 residues. Germline CDR1 SGHRS, CDR2 YFSETQ. With 4 bases removed from V and 2 bases from J, the gap between germline ends came to 17 bases. DNA of the CDR3: TGCGCCAGCAGCCCCGCGGGGCAGGGAACCACAGATACGCAGTATTTT. Translating it yields CASSPAGQGTTDTQYF.

This chain connects TRBV5-6 to TRBJ2-1, with D possibly called TRBD1 or TRBD2 (5 bases each). The V end was cut by 4 bases, the J end by 10 bases, with 21 bases between. Germline CDR1 SGHDT, CDR2 YYEEEE. This CDR3 is 15 amino acids long. The CDR3 is CASSIRLSAGSEQFF. The CDR3 DNA reads TGTGCCAGCAGCATACGCTTATCGGCAGGGAGCGAGCAGTTCTTC.

V is TRBV30 and J is TRBJ2-5; D might be TRBD1 (7 bases). Gene TRBJ2-7 matches the end of the DNA better, so the J call may be wrong. Germline CDR1 reads GTSNPN; CDR2 reads SVGIG (reference sequence). The CDR3 totals 16 residues. The CDR3 DNA follows: TGTGCCTGGAAAGGCCCCCAGGGGGGACACCAATACGAGCAGTACTTC. Its protein is CAWKGPQGGHQYEQYF.

The chain is built from TRBV7-9 and TRBJ1-6; the D gene is possibly TRBD1 (6 bases). Germline V gene lookup returns CDR1 SEHNR and CDR2 FQNEAQ (reference sequence). Trimming removed 0 bases from V and 7 bases from J, with 22 bases in between. There are 19 residues in the CDR3. The CDR3 is CASSLALLFGGQENSPLHF. The DNA for the CDR3 is TGTGCCAGCAGCTTAGCGCTTTTGTTCGGGGGGCAGGAGAATTCACCCCTCCACTTT. Based on the CDR3 plus reference TRBV7-9 and TRBJ1-6, the full variable domain is DTGVSQNPRHKITKRGQNVTFRCDPISEHNRLYWYRQTLGQGPEFLTYFQNEAQLEKSRLLSDRFSAERPKGSFSTLEIQRTEQGDSAMYLCASSLALLFGGQENSPLHFGNGTRLTVT.

The rearrangement uses TRBV10-3 and TRBJ2-1, with 11 positions matching TRBD2. CDR1 is ENHRY, CDR2 SYGVKD, per germline. Unmatched junction bases numbered 5, after V lost 9 bases and J lost 7 bases. CDR3 length: 13 amino acids. The CDR3 is CAINSGRANEQFF. The DNA for the CDR3 is TGTGCCATAAATAGCGGGAGGGCGAATGAGCAGTTCTTC.

The chain uses TRBV10-3 and TRBJ2-1, with TRBD2 identical over 16 bases. The J segment lost 7 bases and the V segment lost 5 bases, leaving 5 bases of the junction unmatched. The CDR3 sequence is 16 residues long. Germline values: CDR1 ENHRY, CDR2 SYGVKD. The CDR3 sequence is CAISPPGLAGGNEQFF. CDR3 sequence (DNA): TGTGCCATCAGTCCGCCGGGACTAGCGGGAGGGAATGAGCAGTTCTTC.

The chain recombines TRBV19 with TRBJ1-2; maybe TRBD1 (6 bases). Germline-derived CDR1 and CDR2 are LNHDA and SQIVND (reference sequence). The CDR3 length is 13 residues. V was clipped by 4 bases and J by 8 bases, with 14 bases between them. The CDR3 reads CASSTNGGYGYTF. Here the CDR3 DNA reads TGTGCCAGTAGTACAAACGGGGGCTACGGCTACACCTTC.

The J gene is TRBJ2-5, the V gene TRBV5-1, with TRBD2 matching over 9 bases. Looked up from germline, CDR1 is SGHRS and CDR2 is YFSETQ. The CDR3 is made up of 17 amino acids. Germline trimming cut 0 bases from V and 1 base from J; bases unmatched to any gene: 7. The CDR3 sequence: CASSLEAGGLSQETQYF. The CDR3 nucleotides are TGCGCCAGCAGCTTGGAGGCGGGGGGGCTTAGCCAAGAGACCCAGTACTTC.

The CDR3: CASIQVNLNTEAFF. The CDR3 nucleotides are TGTGCCAGCATCCAAGTCAACTTGAACACTGAAGCTTTCTTT. This sequence joins TRBV7-9 and TRBJ1-1; D not certain. Germline assignment: CDR1 SEHNR and CDR2 FQNEAQ (reference sequence). CDR3 length equals 14 residues. With 7 bases removed from V and 0 bases from J, the gap between germline ends came to 12 bases.

About this clone: This sample also contains other DNA sequences that code for the same CDR3. The gene calls are TRBV30 and TRBJ1-2; D gene uncertain. Germline CDR1 is GTSNPN and CDR2 is SVGIG (reference sequence). V dropped 1 base and J dropped 4 bases, with 4 bases sitting between them. There are 11 residues in the CDR3. The CDR3 is CAWSEGYGYTF. Here the CDR3 DNA reads TGTGCCTGGAGTGAGGGCTATGGCTACACCTTC.

The V call is TRBV11-2, the J call TRBJ2-7; no reliable D call. Trimming cost V 0 bases and J 7 bases, with 7 bases left between them. Germline CDR1 and CDR2: SGHAT and FQNNGV. CDR3 size: 12 residues. The CDR3: CASSLEGKEQYF. In nucleotides, the CDR3 is TGTGCCAGCAGCTTAGAGGGGAAAGAGCAGTACTTC.

Notes on this clone: Other DNA sequences in this sample translate to the same CDR3. This sequence joins TRBV5-1 and TRBJ2-7, with TRBD1 matching 9 bases. J lost 2 bases, V lost 5 bases, and 5 bases had no gene match. The CDR3 runs to 14 residues. Looked up from germline, CDR1 is SGHRS and CDR2 is YFSETQ. CDR3 DNA sequence: TGCGCCAGCAGTCGGGACAGGGAGACCTACGAGCAGTACTTC. It specifies CASSRDRETYEQYF.

The chain is built from TRBV4-3 and TRBJ1-6; 9 bases align to TRBD1. The CDR3 contains 17 residues. The germline gives CDR1 LGHNA, CDR2 YSLEER. Trimming took 0 bases from V and 4 from J; bases not matched to a gene: 4. The CDR3 spells CASSQETQGAYNSPLHF. The CDR3 bases are TGCGCCAGCAGCCAAGAGACACAGGGGGCTTATAATTCACCCCTCCACTTT.

In regard to this clone: The same CDR3 is also encoded by other DNA sequences in this sample. The chain links TRBV6-5 to TRBJ2-3, with D possibly TRBD2 on 6 matching bases. There are 11 residues in the CDR3. Germline V lookup: CDR1 MNHEY, CDR2 SVGAGI. The V gene lost 5 bases and the J gene lost 6 bases, with 6 bases spanning the gap. Here the CDR3 reads CASSREDTQYF. The CDR3 DNA sequence: TGTGCCAGCAGTCGGGAGGATACGCAGTATTTT.

The chain has TRBV5-4 and TRBJ1-2; a weak D match, TRBD1 (5 bases). The CDR3 length is 14 residues. V lost 4 bases and J lost 3, with 13 bases in between. Germline CDR1 and CDR2: SGHNT and YYREEE (reference sequence). The chain's CDR3 is CASSQGTDHYGYTF. Here the CDR3 DNA reads TGTGCCAGCAGCCAAGGGACCGATCACTATGGCTACACCTTC.

This rearrangement joins TRBV7-2 to TRBJ1-1; D ambiguous. CDR1 and CDR2 (germline): SGHTA, FQGNSA. This CDR3 spans 11 amino acids. V was shortened by 3 bases and J by 10 bases, with 9 bases between the two germline ends. The CDR3 nucleotides read TGTGCCAGCAGCTTTATTCAGAGAGCTTTCTTT. Translating gives CASSFIQRAFF.

The rearrangement uses TRBV5-1 and TRBJ2-2; D possibly matches TRBD1 or TRBD2 (5 bases each). This CDR3 region has 15 residues. Trimming shortened V by 4 bases and J by 3 bases, and 13 bases separated the two germline ends. Germline V CDR1 and CDR2: SGHRS, YFSETQ. The CDR3 DNA is TGCGCCAGCAGCAGGGACCCCATGGACACCGGGGAGCTGTTTTTT. Translated: CASSRDPMDTGELFF.

V is TRBV6-5 and J is TRBJ2-7, with 9 positions matching TRBD1. V was pared by 7 bases and J by 5 bases, with 9 bases of the junction left unmatched. Germline V gene lookup returns CDR1 MNHEY and CDR2 SVGAGI. The CDR3 extends over 14 amino acids. This CDR3 is CASTPGDRDDEQYF. In nucleotides, the CDR3 is TGTGCCAGCACTCCGGGGGACAGGGACGACGAGCAGTACTTC.

The genes are TRBV7-6 and TRBJ2-3; 9 bases are a match to TRBD2. The CDR3 is 16 amino acids. Germline CDR1 SGHVS, CDR2 FNYEAQ. J was trimmed by 4 bases and V by 0 bases; bases with no gene match: 5. The CDR3 bases are TGTGCCAGCAGCTTAGCACTAGCGGGCCCTGCAGATACGCAGTATTTT. The encoded protein is CASSLALAGPADTQYF.

This rearrangement joins TRBV2 to TRBJ1-5, with 8 bases that match TRBD1. The CDR3 runs to 19 residues. Germline V CDR1 and CDR2: SNHLY, FYNNEI. V lost 1 base to trimming and J lost 0 bases; unmatched junction nucleotides: 11. CDR3 residues: CASSEVLGFRGLSNQPQHF. The DNA for the CDR3 is TGTGCCAGCAGTGAAGTCTTGGGGTTCAGGGGGCTTAGCAATCAGCCCCAGCATTTT.

This clone was detected once. The chain joins TRBV4-3 to TRBJ1-4; unclear D gene. CDR3 length: 15 amino acids. V was pared by 4 bases and J by 5 bases, with 14 bases between. Per germline, CDR1 LGHNA and CDR2 YSLEER. In nucleotides, the CDR3 is TGCGCCAGCAGCCCTCGGACGGATTGGAATGAAAAACTGTTTTTT. Protein: CASSPRTDWNEKLFF.